Following are 22 T cell receptor beta chains from one sample sequenced in a study of blood T cell repertoires in COVID-19. The method was immunoSEQ multiplex PCR; TCRdb's version includes in-frame clones alone and lacks a portion of them. The sample shows about 220,000 clones, about 80% of them seen only once. The sequenced material came from peripheral blood. The receptor source for this set is a woman in her 30s who had recovered from COVID-19.

This chain links TRBV14 with TRBJ2-7; tentatively, D is TRBD2 (6 bases). This CDR3 contains 13 residues. CDR1 and CDR2 (germline): SGHDN, FVKESK. V was clipped by 1 base and J by 7 bases, with 11 bases between them. In DNA, the CDR3 is TGTGCCAGCAGCCAAGGTCCCGGGAGAGAGCAGTACTTC. This sequence encodes CASSQGPGREQYF.

This clone appeared once. This chain uses TRBV15 with TRBJ1-6; D uncertain. V was cut by 1 base and J by 8 bases, with 6 bases left in between. Germline CDR1 reads LNHNV; CDR2 reads YYDKDF (reference sequence). The CDR3 sequence is 13 residues long. The chain's CDR3 is CATSRGSDSPLHF. The CDR3 DNA follows: TGTGCCACCAGCAGAGGGTCGGATTCACCCCTCCACTTT.

The CDR3 DNA reads as TGTGCCAGCAGCACCACTAGCGGGAGAGGAGATACGCAGTATTTT. It encodes CASSTTSGRGDTQYF. The J gene is TRBJ2-3, the V gene TRBV7-2; 11 bases match TRBD2. The V gene's germline CDR1 is SGHTA and CDR2 FQGNSA. V was pared by 5 bases and J by 5 bases, with 6 bases of the junction left unmatched. The CDR3 is 15 amino acids. The full variable domain, rest sourced from reference TRBV7-2 and TRBJ2-3, is GAGVSQSPSNKVTEKGKDVELRCDPISGHTALYWYRQSLGQGLEFLIYFQGNSAPDKSGLPSDRFSAERTGGSVSTLTIQRTQQEDSAVYLCASSTTSGRGDTQYFGPGTRLTVL.

The chain joins TRBV27 to TRBJ2-2; D may be TRBD2 (5 bases). This CDR3 spans 14 amino acids. V lost 5 bases, J lost 6 bases, and 13 bases lay in between. Germline CDR1 is MNHEY and CDR2 is SMNVEV (reference sequence). This chain's CDR3 is CASSPLLVSGELFF. CDR3 bases: TGTGCCAGCAGTCCCCTACTAGTCTCCGGGGAGCTGTTTTTT.

The CDR3 coding sequence is TGTGCCAGCAGGCCTGGGGCATCCGGGGCCAACGTCCTGACTTTC. It specifies CASRPGASGANVLTF. The V call is TRBV28, the J call TRBJ2-6, with D perhaps matching TRBD1 (5 bases). Germline V gene sequence: CDR1 MDHEN, CDR2 SYDVKM. The CDR3 is made up of 15 amino acids. V was clipped by 6 bases and J by 4 bases, with 13 bases between them.

V usage is TRBV7-8 and J usage is TRBJ1-2; D possibly corresponds to TRBD1 (5 bases). CDR1 and CDR2 from the germline V gene are SGHVS and FQNEAQ. Trimming removed 3 bases at V and 4 bases at J, with 15 bases between. The CDR3 has 15 amino acids. The CDR3: CASSLKRAGGYGYTF. The CDR3 nucleotides read TGTGCCAGCAGCTTGAAAAGGGCGGGGGGCTATGGCTACACCTTC.

The rearrangement links TRBV30 to TRBJ2-3, with D unclear. V lost 4 bases and J lost 0, with 11 bases in between. There are 14 residues in the CDR3. CDR1 GTSNPN and CDR2 SVGIG come from the germline V gene (reference sequence). CDR3 sequence (DNA): TGTGCCTGGAACGGTGGAGCTAGCACAGATACGCAGTATTTT. Its protein product is CAWNGGASTDTQYF.

This clone was detected only once. This rearrangement joins TRBV2 to TRBJ2-1, with TRBD2 matching 10 bases. Germline CDR1 and CDR2: SNHLY and FYNNEI. There are 13 residues in the CDR3. V shed 7 bases, J shed 6 bases, and the junction held 3 bases outside the gene matches. The CDR3: CASIASGSNEQFF. The CDR3, as DNA: TGTGCCAGCATAGCTAGCGGGAGCAATGAGCAGTTCTTC.

The table lists this clone with a count of one. Different DNA sequences within this sample yield the same CDR3. This chain connects TRBV7-3 to TRBJ2-2; D call uncertain. V lost 4 bases and J 1 base, leaving 4 bases between the germline ends. Germline values: CDR1 SGHTA, CDR2 FQGTGA. The CDR3 has 13 amino acids. As DNA, the CDR3 is TGTGCCAGCAGCTCCTTGAACACCGGGGAGCTGTTTTTT. Translated: CASSSLNTGELFF.

The V call is TRBV13, the J call TRBJ2-7, with D possibly matching TRBD2 (6 bases). Between the trimmed V and J ends, which lost 6 bases and 4 bases, there was a span of 7 bases. In germline, CDR1 is PRHDT, CDR2 FYEKMQ (reference sequence). This CDR3 region has 11 residues. In DNA form, the CDR3 reads TGTGCCAGCAGGGGGGGTTACGAGCAGTACTTC. This codes for CASRGGYEQYF.

Only one count was recorded for this clone. The chain carries TRBV6-4 and TRBJ2-2, with TRBD2 matching over 15 bases. Germline CDR1 reads MRHNA; CDR2 reads SNTAGT. The V and J ends lost 6 bases and 5 bases, in that order; junction bases with no gene match: 10. This CDR3 is built from 18 residues. The CDR3 region is CASRWTSGRAGPTGELFF. For the CDR3, the DNA is TGTGCCAGCAGATGGACTAGCGGGAGGGCTGGTCCTACCGGGGAGCTGTTTTTT.

V gene TRBV5-4 combines with J gene TRBJ1-2; the match to TRBD1 covers 7 bases. The J segment lost 5 bases and the V segment lost 0 bases, leaving 4 bases of the junction unmatched. Germline V gene lookup returns CDR1 SGHNT and CDR2 YYREEE (reference sequence). The CDR3 is made up of 14 amino acids. The CDR3 DNA reads as TGTGCCAGCAGCTTGGGACAGGGATCATATGGCTACACCTTC. This codes for CASSLGQGSYGYTF.

J is TRBJ1-2 and V is TRBV29-1; TRBD1 might be the D (6 bases). The CDR3 runs 14 residues. Germline V gene lookup returns CDR1 SQVTM and CDR2 ANQGSEA. V gave up 1 base and J gave up 2 bases, with 11 bases separating them. This CDR3 is CSVEGRGKNYGYTF. In DNA, the CDR3 is TGCAGCGTTGAAGGCAGGGGAAAAAACTATGGCTACACCTTC. Full variable domain (outside the CDR3, taken from reference TRBV29-1 and TRBJ1-2): SAVISQKPSRDICQRGTSLTIQCQVDSQVTMMFWYRQQPGQSLTLIATANQGSEATYESGFVIDKFPISRPNLTFSTLTVSNMSPEDSSIYLCSVEGRGKNYGYTFGSGTRLTVV.

Regarding this clone: A much larger clone differs from this one at a single base, so this may be a read error. J is TRBJ1-1 and V is TRBV5-1; D not certain. The germline V and J ends were trimmed by 0 bases and 2 bases, with 8 bases remaining between them. The CDR3 covers 14 residues. Per the germline V gene, CDR1 is SGHRS and CDR2 is YFSETQ. CDR3 sequence reads: CASSLGSDNTEAFF. The CDR3 coding sequence is TGCGCCAGCAGCTTGGGGTCAGATAACACTGAAGCTTTCTTT. Drawing the rest from reference TRBV5-1 and TRBJ1-1, the complete variable domain is KAGVTQTPRYLIKTRGQQVTLSCSPISGHRSVSWYQQTPGQGLQFLFEYFSETQRNKGNFPGRFSGRQFSNSRSEMNVSTLELGDSALYLCASSLGSDNTEAFFGQGTRLTVV.

This clone was seen only a few times. The chain uses TRBV27 and TRBJ2-7; TRBD2 aligns across 14 bases. J lost 3 bases, V lost 6 bases, and 4 bases had no gene match. Germline V CDR1 and CDR2: MNHEY, SMNVEV (reference sequence). CDR3 length: 15 amino acids. CDR3 sequence (DNA): TGTGCCAGCAGCCGAGGGACTAGCGGGAGCTACGAGCAGTACTTC. This encodes CASSRGTSGSYEQYF.

The CDR3 sequence: CATSDASGGPYEQYF. CDR3 bases: TGTGCCACCAGTGATGCCTCGGGAGGGCCGTACGAGCAGTACTTC. The chain recombines TRBV24-1 with TRBJ2-7; 8 nucleotides agree with TRBD2. Trimming cost V 3 bases and J 4 bases; bases outside gene matches: 7. From germline, CDR1 is KGHDR and CDR2 SFDVKD. CDR3 length: 15 amino acids.

On this clone: Germline and junction disagree at one end, which may indicate a read error. The chain joins TRBV5-8 to TRBJ1-6; unclear D gene. The CDR3 is 14 amino acids. Germline V CDR1 and CDR2: SGHTS, YDEGEE. CDR3 loop: CASSGLNYNSPLHF. The CDR3 DNA reads as TGTGCCAGCAGCGGGCTTAATTATAACTCACCCCTCCACTTT.

This clone was counted only a few times. The rearrangement uses TRBV21-1 and TRBJ1-1. TRBV21-1 is assigned pseudogene status. The CDR3 consists of 21 residues. This chain's CDR3 is CASSKREREAGGELRNTEAFF. CDR3 in DNA: TGTGCCAGCAGCAAACGAGAGCGGGAGGCAGGGGGCGAGTTGAGGAACACTGAAGCTTTCTTT.

This chain links TRBV9 with TRBJ2-3; D uncertain. The ends were cut back, 4 bases at V and 5 bases at J, with 14 bases in the middle. Germline assignment: CDR1 SGDLS and CDR2 YYNGEE. The CDR3 is made up of 14 amino acids. The CDR3 sequence is CASSIGPEVDTQYF. CDR3 sequence (DNA): TGTGCCAGCAGCATAGGACCCGAGGTAGATACGCAGTATTTT.

The chain joins TRBV7-2 to TRBJ2-3; 7 bases line up with TRBD1. The trim removed 5 bases at V and 2 bases at J, leaving 7 bases unmatched. CDR3 length: 15 residues. Germline-derived CDR1 and CDR2 are SGHTA and FQGNSA. CDR3 bases: TGTGCCAGCAGCGCACAGGGGAGACACACAGATACGCAGTATTTT. Translated: CASSAQGRHTDTQYF.

The chain couples TRBV4-1 to TRBJ2-7, with D possibly matching TRBD2 (5 bases). The CDR3 is made up of 19 amino acids. V lost 0 bases to trimming and J lost 2 bases, with 23 bases between them. Per germline, CDR1 MGHRA and CDR2 YSYEKL. CDR3 in amino acids: CASSQELGSNVGETYEQYF. CDR3 bases: TGCGCCAGCAGCCAAGAACTGGGCTCAAACGTCGGGGAAACCTACGAGCAGTACTTC.

The V call is TRBV19, the J call TRBJ2-4; D is perhaps TRBD1 (5 bases). The CDR3 runs to 11 residues. CDR1 is LNHDA and CDR2 is SQIVND in the germline V gene (reference sequence). The germline V and J ends were trimmed by 7 bases and 7 bases, with 8 bases remaining between them. CDR3 sequence (DNA): TGTGCCAGTAACGCAGGGAACATTCAGTACTTC. Encoded protein: CASNAGNIQYF.